Below, 23 T cell receptor beta chains from the same sample are listed, as sequenced in a study of cytomegalovirus exposure and HLA in healthy donors. Primers included in the PCR were 60 Vbeta and 13 Jbeta primers. Sequencing was performed with immunoSEQ multiplex PCR; in TCRdb, only in-frame clones are kept and a portion is missing. The table shows approximately 120,000 clones, with 75% to 85% occurring only once. The sequencing input was PBMCs. These receptors all stem from a woman between 50 and 59 years old in good health and CMV-seropositive.

This rearrangement joins TRBV4-1 to TRBJ2-7; D gene uncertain. CDR1 MGHRA and CDR2 YSYEKL come from the germline V gene. The CDR3 loop spans 13 amino acids. Trimming took off 2 bases at V and 4 bases at J, with 9 bases between the two ends. The CDR3 DNA is TGCGCCAGCAGCCAAATGACATCTTACGAGCAGTACTTC. This sequence encodes CASSQMTSYEQYF.

The chain has TRBV4-1 and TRBJ2-7; D is possibly TRBD1 (8 bases). Per germline, CDR1 MGHRA and CDR2 YSYEKL. Trimming left V 1 base short and J 12 bases short, with 16 bases between. The CDR3 contains 13 residues. The CDR3 nucleotides are TGCGCCAGCAGCCAAGGACAGGGGCGGACTAGGTACTTC. It is translated as CASSQGQGRTRYF.

This chain's CDR3 is CASSYRDKSQHF. In nucleotides, the CDR3 is TGTGCCAGCAGCTACCGGGACAAGTCCCAGCATTTT. J is TRBJ1-5 and V is TRBV6-6, with D perhaps TRBD1 (6 bases). V shed 6 bases and J shed 11 bases, with 14 bases lying between them. This CDR3 has 12 amino acids. Germline CDR1 is MNHNY and CDR2 is SVGAGI (reference sequence).

The chain combines TRBV30 with TRBJ1-1; D remains ambiguous. Germline assignment: CDR1 GTSNPN and CDR2 SVGIG (reference sequence). The V end lost 2 bases, the J end lost 6 bases, and 7 bases lay between the germline ends. The CDR3 sequence is 11 residues long. CDR3 DNA: TGTGCCTGGAGTATCGGGGCTGAAGCTTTCTTT. This sequence encodes CAWSIGAEAFF.

The chain combines TRBV2 with TRBJ1-1, with D possibly being TRBD1 (5 bases). The CDR3 consists of 15 residues. The germline gives CDR1 SNHLY, CDR2 FYNNEI. V was clipped by 4 bases and J by 1 base, with 13 bases between them. CDR3 protein: CASSARGSANTEAFF. In DNA, the CDR3 is TGTGCCAGCAGTGCAAGGGGATCGGCGAACACTGAAGCTTTCTTT.

This clone occurred a few times. The chain couples TRBV2 to TRBJ2-7; 10 bases align to TRBD2. Per the germline V gene, CDR1 is SNHLY and CDR2 is FYNNEI. V shed 6 bases and J 5 bases; nucleotides not matched to a gene: 7. This CDR3 comprises 14 residues. The CDR3 coding sequence is TGTGCCAGCAGCCCTAGCGGGAGTATGAACGAGCAGTACTTC. Protein sequence: CASSPSGSMNEQYF.

J is TRBJ2-7 and V is TRBV2, with 7 bases lining up with TRBD1. Germline V lookup: CDR1 SNHLY, CDR2 FYNNEI. V trimming: 8 bases; J trimming: 2 bases; junction bases outside the gene matches: 15. The CDR3 extends over 16 amino acids. The CDR3 sequence is CASFRGVDRRTYEQYF. The CDR3, as DNA: TGTGCCAGCTTTAGGGGAGTGGACAGGCGAACCTACGAGCAGTACTTC.

Concerning this clone: At one boundary the junction diverges from the germline segment, which might be a read error. The rearrangement joins TRBV7-7 to TRBJ2-3; possibly TRBD2 for D (7 bases). The germline gives CDR1 SSHAT, CDR2 FNYEAQ (reference sequence). This CDR3 comprises 15 residues. The CDR3: CASSLGGGDTDTQYF. The CDR3 DNA is TGTGCTAGCAGCTTAGGCGGGGGCGACACAGATACGCAGTATTTT.

The J gene is TRBJ2-4, the V gene TRBV7-9; tentatively, D is TRBD1 (6 bases). Germline CDR1 is SEHNR and CDR2 is FQNEAQ (reference sequence). The CDR3 has 16 residues. V was clipped by 5 bases and J by 4 bases, with 18 bases between them. The CDR3 coding sequence is TGTGCCAGCAGCCCAGTGACAGGAATGGGTAAAAACATTCAGTACTTC. Translated, it gives CASSPVTGMGKNIQYF.

This clone was counted once. J is TRBJ2-1 and V is TRBV5-1; 12 nucleotides align to TRBD1. The V and J ends lost 2 bases and 3 bases, in that order; junction bases with no gene match: 12. This CDR3 spans 19 amino acids. CDR1 is SGHRS, CDR2 YFSETQ, per germline. As DNA, the CDR3 is TGCGCCAGCAGCTTAGACGGGACAGGGGGCCAGAGCAGCTACAATGAGCAGTTCTTC. Translation gives CASSLDGTGGQSSYNEQFF.

The sample holds many counts of this clone. The chain uses TRBV6-6 and TRBJ2-5; D call uncertain. This CDR3 has 12 amino acids. Trimming pared 6 bases from V and 5 bases from J, leaving 10 bases between. Germline values: CDR1 MNHNY, CDR2 SVGAGI (reference sequence). The CDR3 here is CASSPFLETQYF. The CDR3 DNA follows: TGTGCCAGCAGCCCCTTCTTGGAGACCCAGTACTTC.

V gene TRBV7-9 combines with J gene TRBJ2-2; 7 bases agree with TRBD2. Germline loops: CDR1 SEHNR, CDR2 FQNEAQ (reference sequence). The trim removed 5 bases at V and 3 bases at J, leaving 6 bases unmatched. The CDR3 has 15 amino acids. CDR3 amino acids: CASSDGLDYTGELFF. CDR3 nucleotide sequence: TGTGCCAGCAGCGATGGACTAGATTACACCGGGGAGCTGTTTTTT.

V gene TRBV25-1 combines with J gene TRBJ2-5; 7 positions agree with TRBD2. Judging by the DNA end, TRBJ2-7 fits better; the J call may be wrong. Germline CDR1 and CDR2: MGHDK and SYGVNS. The CDR3 is 14 residues long. The CDR3, as DNA: TGTGCCAGCAGTGAATCGGGGGGTGTCGACGAGCAGTACTTC. It codes for CASSESGGVDEQYF.

This rearrangement joins TRBV5-1 to TRBJ2-1; TRBD2 matches at 11 bases. CDR3 length: 14 residues. Germline loops: CDR1 SGHRS, CDR2 YFSETQ. The junction had 2 bases not matched to a gene; V was cut back by 5 bases and J by 4 bases. The CDR3 bases are TGCGCCAGCAGGGGGACTAGCGGTTACAATGAGCAGTTCTTC. Amino acid sequence: CASRGTSGYNEQFF.

The V gene is TRBV5-1, the J gene TRBJ2-3, with D possibly being TRBD1 (5 bases). V lost 4 bases and J 3 bases, leaving 12 bases between the germline ends. The CDR3 has 14 amino acids. Germline V CDR1 and CDR2: SGHRS, YFSETQ. Written as DNA, the CDR3 is TGCGCCAGCAGCCCTGGCTACAGGACAGATACGCAGTATTTT. Its translation is CASSPGYRTDTQYF.

The J gene is TRBJ2-3, the V gene TRBV7-2; 10 bases map to TRBD2. Germline loops: CDR1 SGHTA, CDR2 FQGNSA. Trimming took 5 bases from V and 4 from J; bases not matched to a gene: 6. The CDR3 extends over 15 amino acids. The CDR3 region has the DNA TGTGCCAGCAGCCTTAGCGGGGGGAGGGCAGATACGCAGTATTTT. Its translation: CASSLSGGRADTQYF. Combining the CDR3 with reference TRBV7-2 and TRBJ2-3 gives the whole variable domain GAGVSQSPSNKVTEKGKDVELRCDPISGHTALYWYRQSLGQGLEFLIYFQGNSAPDKSGLPSDRFSAERTGGSVSTLTIQRTQQEDSAVYLCASSLSGGRADTQYFGPGTRLTVL.

V usage is TRBV18 and J usage is TRBJ2-7; 10 bases map to TRBD1. Germline CDR1 and CDR2: KGHSH and LQKENI. This CDR3 region has 13 residues. V was clipped by 2 bases and J by 11 bases; unmatched bases: 6. CDR3 region: CASSPGQGGTEYF. The CDR3 nucleotides read TGTGCCAGCTCACCAGGACAGGGGGGGACGGAGTACTTC.

This chain connects TRBV2 to TRBJ2-3; TRBD2 agrees at 7 bases. Germline CDR1 is SNHLY and CDR2 is FYNNEI. This CDR3 spans 15 amino acids. V shed 6 bases, J shed 2 bases, and the junction held 8 bases outside the gene matches. CDR3 sequence (DNA): TGTGCCAGCAGCGGGGGGTTAGCAGACACAGATACGCAGTATTTT. This codes for CASSGGLADTDTQYF.

The chain employs TRBV19 and TRBJ1-6; TRBD1 matches at 8 bases. CDR1 is LNHDA, CDR2 SQIVND, per germline (reference sequence). The V gene end was trimmed by 6 bases and the J gene end by 12 bases; junction bases not matched to a gene: 10. This CDR3 region has 14 residues. The CDR3 loop is CASREGQGDLPLHF. The CDR3 region has the DNA TGTGCCAGTAGGGAAGGACAGGGTGATCTACCCCTCCACTTT.

As concerns this clone: Compared with germline, one end of the junction differs, possibly owing to a read error. CDR3 nucleotides: TGTGCCAGCAGCCTAGCGGGAGTAAAGACGAATGAGCAGTTCTTC. Protein sequence: CASSLAGVKTNEQFF. The chain employs TRBV7-9 and TRBJ2-1, with 10 bases identical to TRBD2. Germline CDR1 and CDR2: SEHNR and FQNEAQ (reference sequence). The CDR3 runs 15 residues.

The chain joins TRBV11-2 to TRBJ2-1, with 11 nucleotides matching TRBD2. The CDR3 is 15 residues long. Losses at the gene ends were 4 bases for V and 14 bases for J; bases not matched to a gene: 13. Germline CDR1 and CDR2: SGHAT and FQNNGV. CDR3 protein: CASSSGTSGLSTEFF. The CDR3 nucleotides read TGTGCCAGCAGCTCCGGGACTAGCGGCCTATCCACGGAGTTCTTC.

The chain couples TRBV5-1 to TRBJ1-4, with TRBD1 matching 8 bases. J lost 8 bases, V lost 3 bases, and 9 bases had no gene match. Germline V CDR1 and CDR2: SGHRS, YFSETQ. The CDR3 is made up of 15 amino acids. The CDR3 bases are TGCGCCAGCAGCTCCTGGACAGGGAGGAACGAAAAACTGTTTTTT. It yields the protein CASSSWTGRNEKLFF. The complete variable domain, with remaining parts taken from reference TRBV5-1 and TRBJ1-4, reads KAGVTQTPRYLIKTRGQQVTLSCSPISGHRSVSWYQQTPGQGLQFLFEYFSETQRNKGNFPGRFSGRQFSNSRSEMNVSTLELGDSALYLCASSSWTGRNEKLFFGSGTQLSVL.

The chain joins TRBV18 to TRBJ2-7; D ambiguous. Germline V gives CDR1 KGHSH, CDR2 LQKENI. CDR3 length: 15 residues. Between the trimmed V and J ends, which lost 2 bases and 3 bases, there was a span of 14 bases. Here the CDR3 DNA reads TGTGCCAGCTCACCAAGTTCACGTGGCAGCTACGAGCAGTACTTC. Its translation: CASSPSSRGSYEQYF. Full variable domain (rest looked up from reference TRBV18 and TRBJ2-7): NAGVMQNPRHLVRRRGQEARLRCSPMKGHSHVYWYRQLPEEGLKFMVYLQKENIIDESGMPKERFSAEFPKEGPSILRIQQVVRGDSAAYFCASSPSSRGSYEQYFGPGTRLTVT.